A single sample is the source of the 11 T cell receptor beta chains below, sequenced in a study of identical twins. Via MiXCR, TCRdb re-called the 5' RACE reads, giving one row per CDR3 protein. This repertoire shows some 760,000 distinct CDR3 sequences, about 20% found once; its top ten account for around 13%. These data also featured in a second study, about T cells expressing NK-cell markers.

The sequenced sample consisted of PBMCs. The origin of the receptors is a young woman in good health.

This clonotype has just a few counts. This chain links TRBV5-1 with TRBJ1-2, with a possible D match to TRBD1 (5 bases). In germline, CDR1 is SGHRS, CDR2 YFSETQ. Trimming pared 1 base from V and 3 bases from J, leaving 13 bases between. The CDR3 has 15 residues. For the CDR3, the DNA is TGCGCCAGCAGCTTGAATGGGGCAGCGGACTATGGCTACACCTTC. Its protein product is CASSLNGAADYGYTF.

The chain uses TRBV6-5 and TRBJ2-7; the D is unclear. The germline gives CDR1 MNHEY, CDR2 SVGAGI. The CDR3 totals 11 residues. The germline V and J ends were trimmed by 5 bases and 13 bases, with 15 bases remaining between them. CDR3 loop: CASSLGPLKYF. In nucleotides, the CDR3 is TGTGCCAGCAGTCTTGGGCCCCTCAAATACTTC.

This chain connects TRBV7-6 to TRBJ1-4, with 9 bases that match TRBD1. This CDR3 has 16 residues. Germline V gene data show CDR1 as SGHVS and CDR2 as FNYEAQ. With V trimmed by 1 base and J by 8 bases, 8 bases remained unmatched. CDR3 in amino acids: CASSLDGDRVWEKLFF. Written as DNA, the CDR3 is TGTGCCAGCAGCTTAGATGGGGACAGGGTGTGGGAAAAACTGTTTTTT.

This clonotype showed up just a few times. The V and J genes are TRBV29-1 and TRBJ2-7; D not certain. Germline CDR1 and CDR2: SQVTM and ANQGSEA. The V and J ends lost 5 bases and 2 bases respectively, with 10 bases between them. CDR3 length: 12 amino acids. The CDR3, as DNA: TGCAGCGTTTGGATCGGTACCTACGAGCAGTACTTC. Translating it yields CSVWIGTYEQYF.

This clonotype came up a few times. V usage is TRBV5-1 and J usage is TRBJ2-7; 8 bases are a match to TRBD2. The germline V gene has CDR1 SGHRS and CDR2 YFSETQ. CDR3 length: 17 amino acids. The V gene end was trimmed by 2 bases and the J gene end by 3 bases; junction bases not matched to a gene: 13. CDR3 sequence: CASSFPFGAGGHYEQYF. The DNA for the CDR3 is TGCGCCAGCAGCTTCCCCTTCGGCGCGGGAGGCCACTACGAGCAGTACTTC.

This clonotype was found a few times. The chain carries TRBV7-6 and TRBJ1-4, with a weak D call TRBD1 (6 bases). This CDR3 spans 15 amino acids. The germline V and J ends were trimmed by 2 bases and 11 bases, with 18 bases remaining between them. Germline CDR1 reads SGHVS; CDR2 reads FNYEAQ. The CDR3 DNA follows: TGTGCCAGCAGCTTATCGGGGGCTCGCCTGGAGAAACTGTTTTTT. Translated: CASSLSGARLEKLFF.

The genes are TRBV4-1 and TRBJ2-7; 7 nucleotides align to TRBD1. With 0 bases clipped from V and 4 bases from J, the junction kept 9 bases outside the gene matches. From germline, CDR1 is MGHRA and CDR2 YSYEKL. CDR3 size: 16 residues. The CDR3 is CASSQDDRASSYEQYF. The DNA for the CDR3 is TGCGCCAGCAGCCAAGACGACAGGGCATCGTCTTACGAGCAGTACTTC.

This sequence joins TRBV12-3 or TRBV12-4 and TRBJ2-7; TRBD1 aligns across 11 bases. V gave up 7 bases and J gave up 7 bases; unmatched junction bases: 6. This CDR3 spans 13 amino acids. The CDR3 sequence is CASTGQGAREQYF. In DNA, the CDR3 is TGTGCCAGCACCGGACAGGGGGCGCGGGAGCAGTACTTC.

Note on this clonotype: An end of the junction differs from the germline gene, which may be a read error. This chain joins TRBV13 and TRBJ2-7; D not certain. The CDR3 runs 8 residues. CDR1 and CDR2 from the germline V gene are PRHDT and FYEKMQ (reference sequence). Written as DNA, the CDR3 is TGTGCCAGCAGCTTTACTACGTTC. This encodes CASSFTTF.

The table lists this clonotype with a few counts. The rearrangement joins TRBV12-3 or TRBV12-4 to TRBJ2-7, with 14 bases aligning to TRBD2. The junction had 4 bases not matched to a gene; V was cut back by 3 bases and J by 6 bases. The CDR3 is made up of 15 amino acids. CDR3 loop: CASSFRTSGRLEQYF. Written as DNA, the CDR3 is TGTGCCAGCAGTTTCCGGACTAGCGGGAGGCTCGAGCAGTACTTC.

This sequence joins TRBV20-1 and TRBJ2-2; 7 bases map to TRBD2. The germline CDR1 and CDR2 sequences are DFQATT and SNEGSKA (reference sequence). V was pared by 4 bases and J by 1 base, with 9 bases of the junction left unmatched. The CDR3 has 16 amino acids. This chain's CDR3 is CSATGFGGGNTGELFF. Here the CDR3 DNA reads TGCAGTGCTACCGGGTTCGGCGGGGGGAACACCGGGGAGCTGTTTTTT.